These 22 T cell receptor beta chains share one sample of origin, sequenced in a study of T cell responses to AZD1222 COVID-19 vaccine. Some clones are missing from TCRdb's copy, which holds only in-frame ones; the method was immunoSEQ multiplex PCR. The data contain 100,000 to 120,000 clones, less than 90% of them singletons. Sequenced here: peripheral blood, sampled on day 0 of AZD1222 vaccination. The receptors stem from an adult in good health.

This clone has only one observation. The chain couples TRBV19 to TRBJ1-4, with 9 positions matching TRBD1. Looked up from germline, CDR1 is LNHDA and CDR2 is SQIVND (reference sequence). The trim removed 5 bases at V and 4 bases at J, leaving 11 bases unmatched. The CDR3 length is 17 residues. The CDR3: CASSLQGARSLNEKLFF. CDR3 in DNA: TGTGCCAGTAGTTTACAGGGGGCCCGTTCCCTTAATGAAAAACTGTTTTTT.

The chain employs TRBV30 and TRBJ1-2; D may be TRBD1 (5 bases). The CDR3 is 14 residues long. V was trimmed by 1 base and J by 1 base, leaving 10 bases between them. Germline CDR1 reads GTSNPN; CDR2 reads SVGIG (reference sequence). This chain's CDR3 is CAWSAPTVNYGYTF. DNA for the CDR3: TGTGCCTGGAGTGCCCCGACAGTTAACTATGGCTACACCTTC. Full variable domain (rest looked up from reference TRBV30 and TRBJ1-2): SQTIHQWPATLVQPVGSPLSLECTVEGTSNPNLYWYRQAAGRGLQLLFYSVGIGQISSEVPQNLSASRPQDRQFILSSKKLLLSDSGFYLCAWSAPTVNYGYTFGSGTRLTVV.

The CDR3 sequence: CASSRRGPSFGYGYTF. CDR3 nucleotides: TGTGCCAGCAGCCGTCGGGGACCCTCTTTCGGCTATGGCTACACCTTC. The V call is TRBV7-8, the J call TRBJ1-2, with D maybe TRBD1 (5 bases). The germline CDR1 and CDR2 sequences are SGHVS and FQNEAQ. This CDR3 is 16 amino acids long. With 5 bases removed from V and 4 bases from J, the gap between germline ends came to 20 bases.

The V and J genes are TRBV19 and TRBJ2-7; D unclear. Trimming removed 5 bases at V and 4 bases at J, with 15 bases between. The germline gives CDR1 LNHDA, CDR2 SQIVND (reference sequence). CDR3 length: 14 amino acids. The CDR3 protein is CASSSQVGVYEQYF. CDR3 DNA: TGTGCCAGTAGTTCCCAGGTCGGAGTTTACGAGCAGTACTTC.

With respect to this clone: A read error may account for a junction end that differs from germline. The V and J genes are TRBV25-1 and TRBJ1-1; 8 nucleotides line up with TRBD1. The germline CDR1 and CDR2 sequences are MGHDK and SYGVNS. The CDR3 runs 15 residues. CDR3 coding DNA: TGTGCCAGCAGTGCCCGGGACAGGAGGAACCCTGAAGCTTTCTTT. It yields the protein CASSARDRRNPEAFF.

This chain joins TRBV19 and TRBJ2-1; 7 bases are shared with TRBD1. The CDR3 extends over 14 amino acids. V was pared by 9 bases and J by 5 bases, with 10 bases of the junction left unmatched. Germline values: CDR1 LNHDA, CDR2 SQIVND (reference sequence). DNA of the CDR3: TGTGCCAGCACCATGATAACAGGGGACAATGAGCAGTTCTTC. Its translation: CASTMITGDNEQFF. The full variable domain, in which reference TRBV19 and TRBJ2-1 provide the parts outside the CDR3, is DGGITQSPKYLFRKEGQNVTLSCEQNLNHDAMYWYRQDPGQGLRLIYYSQIVNDFQKGDIAEGYSVSREKKESFPLTVTSAQKNPTAFYLCASTMITGDNEQFFGPGTRLTVL.

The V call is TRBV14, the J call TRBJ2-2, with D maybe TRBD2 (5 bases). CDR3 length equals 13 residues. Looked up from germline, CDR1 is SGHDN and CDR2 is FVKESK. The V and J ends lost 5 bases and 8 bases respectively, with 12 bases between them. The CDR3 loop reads CASSFSLAGELFF. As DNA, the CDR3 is TGTGCCAGCAGCTTTTCCCTAGCTGGGGAGCTGTTTTTT.

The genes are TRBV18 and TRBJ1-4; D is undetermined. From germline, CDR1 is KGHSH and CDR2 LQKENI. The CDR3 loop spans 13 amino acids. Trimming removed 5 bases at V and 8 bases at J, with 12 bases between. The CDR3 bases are TGTGCCAGCTCAGCTGCCCAGGAGGAAAAACTGTTTTTT. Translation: CASSAAQEEKLFF.

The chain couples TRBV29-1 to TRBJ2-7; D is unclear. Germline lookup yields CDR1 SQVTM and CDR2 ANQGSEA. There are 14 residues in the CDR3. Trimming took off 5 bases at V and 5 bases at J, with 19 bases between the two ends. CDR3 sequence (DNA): TGCAGCGTTTCCCTTGGGTCTCAAAGGAACGAGCAGTACTTC. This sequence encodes CSVSLGSQRNEQYF.

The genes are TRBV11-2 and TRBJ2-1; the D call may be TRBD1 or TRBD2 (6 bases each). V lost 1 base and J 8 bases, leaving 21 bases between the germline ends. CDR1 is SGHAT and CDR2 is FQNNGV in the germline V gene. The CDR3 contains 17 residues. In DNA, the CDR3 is TGTGCCAGCAGCTTAGGGACGACAGGTAATCGGGAGTATGAGCAGTTCTTC. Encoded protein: CASSLGTTGNREYEQFF.

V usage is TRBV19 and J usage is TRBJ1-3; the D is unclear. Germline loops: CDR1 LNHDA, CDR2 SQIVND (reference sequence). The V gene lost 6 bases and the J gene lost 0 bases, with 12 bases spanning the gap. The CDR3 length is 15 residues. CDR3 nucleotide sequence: TGTGCCAGTAGCCAACAGCGTATCTCTGGAAACACCATATATTTT. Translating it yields CASSQQRISGNTIYF.

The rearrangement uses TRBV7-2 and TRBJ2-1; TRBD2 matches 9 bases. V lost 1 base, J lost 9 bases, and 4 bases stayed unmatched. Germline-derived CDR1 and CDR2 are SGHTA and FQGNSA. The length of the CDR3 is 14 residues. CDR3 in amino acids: CASSLVSGSGEQFF. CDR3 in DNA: TGTGCCAGCAGCTTAGTTAGCGGGAGTGGTGAGCAGTTCTTC.

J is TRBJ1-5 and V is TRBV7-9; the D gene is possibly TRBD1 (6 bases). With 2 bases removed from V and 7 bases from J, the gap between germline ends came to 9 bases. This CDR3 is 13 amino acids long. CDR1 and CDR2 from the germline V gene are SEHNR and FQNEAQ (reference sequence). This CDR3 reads CASSLSGVQPQHF. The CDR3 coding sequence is TGTGCCAGCAGCTTATCAGGGGTCCAGCCCCAGCATTTT.

CDR3: CASSLRSSSNEQFF. For the CDR3, the DNA is TGTGCCAGCAGTCTCAGGTCCTCTAGCAATGAGCAGTTCTTC. V gene TRBV3-1 (or the pseudogene TRBV3-2) combines with J gene TRBJ2-1; D gene unclear. With 6 bases removed from V and 6 bases from J, the gap between germline ends came to 15 bases. The germline V gene encodes CDR1 LGHDT and CDR2 YNNKEL (reference sequence). This CDR3 contains 14 residues.

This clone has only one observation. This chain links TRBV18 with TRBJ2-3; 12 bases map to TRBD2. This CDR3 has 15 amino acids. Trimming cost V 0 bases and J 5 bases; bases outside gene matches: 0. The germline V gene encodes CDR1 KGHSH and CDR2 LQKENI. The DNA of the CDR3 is TGTGCCAGCTCACCACCGACTAGCGGGGGAGATACGCAGTATTTT. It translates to CASSPPTSGGDTQYF.

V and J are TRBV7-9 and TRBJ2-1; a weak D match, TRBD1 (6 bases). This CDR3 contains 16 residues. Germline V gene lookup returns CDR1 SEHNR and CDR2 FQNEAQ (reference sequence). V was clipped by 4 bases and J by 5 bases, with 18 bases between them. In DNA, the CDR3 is TGTGCCAGCAGCTCGCTCCATCCAGGGACACACAATGAGCAGTTCTTC. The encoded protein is CASSSLHPGTHNEQFF.

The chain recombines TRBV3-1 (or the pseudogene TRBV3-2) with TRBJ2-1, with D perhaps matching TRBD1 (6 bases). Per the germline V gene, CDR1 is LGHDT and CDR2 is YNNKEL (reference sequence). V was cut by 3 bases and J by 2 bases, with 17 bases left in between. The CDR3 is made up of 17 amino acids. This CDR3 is CASSQPPQGLTYNEQFF. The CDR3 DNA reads TGTGCCAGCAGCCAGCCCCCTCAGGGGTTGACCTACAATGAGCAGTTCTTC.

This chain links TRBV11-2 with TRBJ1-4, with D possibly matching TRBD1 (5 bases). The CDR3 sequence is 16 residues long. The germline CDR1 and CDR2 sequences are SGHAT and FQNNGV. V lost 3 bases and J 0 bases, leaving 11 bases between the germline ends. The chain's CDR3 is CASSFTGVATNEKLFF. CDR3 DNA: TGTGCCAGCAGCTTTACAGGAGTTGCAACTAATGAAAAACTGTTTTTT.

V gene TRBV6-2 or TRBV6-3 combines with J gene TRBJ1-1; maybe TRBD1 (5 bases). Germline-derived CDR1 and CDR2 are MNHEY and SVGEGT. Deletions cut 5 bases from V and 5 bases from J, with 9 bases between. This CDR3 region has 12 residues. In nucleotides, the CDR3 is TGTGCCAGCAGTCCCCGACAGACTGAAGCTTTCTTT. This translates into CASSPRQTEAFF.

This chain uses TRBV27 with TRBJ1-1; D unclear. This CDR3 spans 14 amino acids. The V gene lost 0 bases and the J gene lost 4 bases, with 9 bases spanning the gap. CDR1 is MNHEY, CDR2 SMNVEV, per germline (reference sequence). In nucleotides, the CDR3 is TGTGCCAGCAGTTTATCGATAAGTGGCACTGAAGCTTTCTTT. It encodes CASSLSISGTEAFF.

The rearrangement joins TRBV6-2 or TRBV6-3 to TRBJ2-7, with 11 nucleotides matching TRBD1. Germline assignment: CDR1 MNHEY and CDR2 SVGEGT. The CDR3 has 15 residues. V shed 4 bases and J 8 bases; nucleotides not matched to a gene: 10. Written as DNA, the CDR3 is TGTGCCAGCAGTTCCACCGGGACAGGGGGGGGCAAGCAGTACTTC. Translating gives CASSSTGTGGGKQYF.

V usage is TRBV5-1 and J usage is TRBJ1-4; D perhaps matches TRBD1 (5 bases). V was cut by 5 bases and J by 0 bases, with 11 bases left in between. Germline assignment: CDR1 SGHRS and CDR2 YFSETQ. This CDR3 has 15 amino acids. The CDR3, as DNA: TGCGCCAGCAGGAGGGACCGAACAACTAATGAAAAACTGTTTTTT. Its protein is CASRRDRTTNEKLFF.